One and the same sample provided the 28 T cell receptor beta chains below, sequenced in a study of PD-1 blockade in classical Hodgkin lymphoma. Repertoires were generated with immunoSEQ multiplex PCR, while TCRdb's copy carries only in-frame clones and drops some. The sample gives roughly 77,000 clones, approximately 93% of which show up once; less than 3.5% is in the top ten. Time point meaning: newly diagnosed, previously untreated cHL patient sample. The sequenced sample consisted of peripheral blood mononuclear cells (PBMCs). Receptors were obtained from a human donor with classical Hodgkin lymphoma.

The chain joins TRBV11-2 to TRBJ2-7; D unclear. The CDR3 covers 16 residues. Per the germline V gene, CDR1 is SGHAT and CDR2 is FQNNGV. V was shortened by 5 bases and J by 2 bases, with 19 bases between the two germline ends. The CDR3 sequence is CASSPRTHQAPYEQYF. In DNA form, the CDR3 reads TGTGCCAGCAGCCCCCGGACGCACCAGGCCCCCTACGAGCAGTACTTC.

CDR3 coding DNA: TGTGCCAGCAGCGTAGAGGGACAGAACTATGGCTACACCTTC. Its protein product is CASSVEGQNYGYTF. V is TRBV9 and J is TRBJ1-2; TRBD1 matches at 7 bases. The CDR3 totals 14 residues. Germline CDR1 is SGDLS and CDR2 is YYNGEE. The V segment lost 0 bases and the J segment 2 bases; nucleotides outside the gene matches: 1.

The gene calls are TRBV7-9 and TRBJ2-3, with 9 bases that match TRBD2. The CDR3 runs to 15 residues. Germline CDR1 and CDR2: SEHNR and FQNEAQ (reference sequence). The J segment lost 4 bases and the V segment lost 3 bases, leaving 5 bases of the junction unmatched. Here the CDR3 DNA reads TGTGCCAGCAGCTTGGGAGCGGGAGGCCCAGATACGCAGTATTTT. It specifies CASSLGAGGPDTQYF.

This chain connects TRBV4-2 to TRBJ1-3; D is unclear. CDR1 is LGHNA and CDR2 is YNFKEQ in the germline V gene. Trimming removed 0 bases from V and 4 bases from J, with 19 bases in between. This CDR3 has 18 residues. The CDR3: CASSQEGDGNLWGNTIYF. For the CDR3, the DNA is TGTGCCAGCAGCCAAGAAGGTGACGGAAATCTCTGGGGAAACACCATATATTTT.

CDR3 region: CASSDNQPQHF. The CDR3 nucleotides are TGTGCCAGCAGTGATAATCAGCCCCAGCATTTT. The chain joins TRBV6-1 to TRBJ1-5; the D is unclear. CDR1 and CDR2 from the germline V gene are MNHNS and SASEGT. The CDR3 covers 11 residues. V lost 3 bases, J lost 4 bases, and 1 base lay in between.

In its sample, this clone was seen once. The chain carries TRBV28 and TRBJ2-2; D remains unclear. The germline gives CDR1 MDHEN, CDR2 SYDVKM. V dropped 5 bases and J dropped 6 bases, with 7 bases sitting between them. The CDR3 extends over 12 amino acids. CDR3 residues: CASSEWPGELFF. CDR3 coding DNA: TGTGCCAGCAGTGAGTGGCCCGGGGAGCTGTTTTTT.

The chain couples TRBV5-4 to TRBJ2-1; possibly TRBD1 for D (6 bases). The CDR3 covers 19 residues. The germline V and J ends were trimmed by 6 bases and 1 base, with 26 bases remaining between them. Germline values: CDR1 SGHNT, CDR2 YYREEE (reference sequence). The CDR3 DNA sequence: TGTGCCAGCACCCGATGGGGATTCAGGGGTGGTGGTTCCTACAATGAGCAGTTCTTC. Its translation: CASTRWGFRGGGSYNEQFF.

This chain connects TRBV6-1 to TRBJ1-2, with D unresolved. V lost 4 bases, J lost 6 bases, and 15 bases lay in between. This CDR3 is 14 amino acids long. Germline values: CDR1 MNHNS, CDR2 SASEGT. The CDR3 sequence: CASSAEGYFDGYTF. The CDR3 DNA reads as TGTGCCAGCAGTGCTGAAGGGTATTTTGATGGCTACACCTTC.

V is TRBV29-1 and J is TRBJ1-2; TRBD1 aligns across 8 bases. The CDR3 is 15 amino acids. Germline-derived CDR1 and CDR2 are SQVTM and ANQGSEA. J was trimmed by 4 bases and V by 3 bases; bases with no gene match: 10. In DNA form, the CDR3 reads TGCAGCGTTGACATGGGGACAGGAGGAGTCTATGGCTACACCTTC. It specifies CSVDMGTGGVYGYTF.

V and J are TRBV6-5 and TRBJ2-3; D is possibly TRBD1 (6 bases). Looked up from germline, CDR1 is MNHEY and CDR2 is SVGAGI. V was shortened by 8 bases and J by 3 bases, with 15 bases between the two germline ends. This CDR3 spans 14 amino acids. Written as DNA, the CDR3 is TGTGCCAGCGGGGGCTCGGGCGGTACAGATACGCAGTATTTT. It encodes CASGGSGGTDTQYF.

The V call is TRBV19, the J call TRBJ1-5; tentative D call: TRBD1 (5 bases). There are 15 residues in the CDR3. Deletions cut 4 bases from V and 4 bases from J, with 14 bases between. Germline V gives CDR1 LNHDA, CDR2 SQIVND (reference sequence). This chain's CDR3 is CASSTGLRRNQPQHF. The CDR3 bases are TGTGCCAGTAGTACAGGGTTACGTAGAAATCAGCCCCAGCATTTT.

The V call is TRBV27, the J call TRBJ2-1, with 11 bases lining up with TRBD2. CDR1 is MNHEY and CDR2 is SMNVEV in the germline V gene (reference sequence). The CDR3 extends over 15 amino acids. J lost 8 bases, V lost 4 bases, and 7 bases had no gene match. The CDR3 sequence: CASSSPGLAVDEQFF. The CDR3 DNA sequence: TGTGCCAGCAGTTCGCCGGGACTAGCGGTCGATGAGCAGTTCTTC.

The chain carries TRBV5-1 and TRBJ1-5; 9 nucleotides align to TRBD1. The J segment lost 6 bases and the V segment lost 2 bases, leaving 6 bases of the junction unmatched. Germline V gene lookup returns CDR1 SGHRS and CDR2 YFSETQ. The CDR3 has 15 residues. CDR3 coding DNA: TGCGCCAGCAGCTTTACAGGGGGCGAGGGTCAGCCCCAGCATTTT. Translating it yields CASSFTGGEGQPQHF.

Of note for this clone: Distinct nucleotide sequences in the sample also encode this CDR3. The chain employs TRBV5-1 and TRBJ2-2; TRBD1 matches 7 bases. Germline lookup yields CDR1 SGHRS and CDR2 YFSETQ. With 4 bases clipped from V and 1 base from J, the junction kept 4 bases outside the gene matches. This CDR3 region has 15 residues. CDR3: CASSPGDRNTGELFF. In DNA form, the CDR3 reads TGCGCCAGCAGCCCAGGGGACAGGAACACCGGGGAGCTGTTTTTT.

V usage is TRBV7-2 and J usage is TRBJ2-1, with 8 bases aligning to TRBD2. This CDR3 region has 16 residues. Germline V gene lookup returns CDR1 SGHTA and CDR2 FQGNSA. Trimming cost V 4 bases and J 0 bases; bases outside gene matches: 5. The CDR3 DNA is TGTGCCAGCAGCTCATACAGCGGGAGCTCCTACAATGAGCAGTTCTTC. Its translation is CASSSYSGSSYNEQFF.

The rearrangement links TRBV27 to TRBJ1-4; D is unresolved. Germline-derived CDR1 and CDR2 are MNHEY and SMNVEV (reference sequence). This CDR3 has 13 amino acids. Between the trimmed V and J ends, which lost 4 bases and 8 bases, there was a span of 11 bases. The CDR3 DNA reads as TGTGCCAGCAGTTCCCCCCCCGGCGAAAAACTGTTTTTT. Translated, it gives CASSSPPGEKLFF.

V and J are TRBV30 and TRBJ1-6; the match to TRBD1 covers 7 bases. The J segment lost 9 bases and the V segment lost 8 bases, leaving 10 bases of the junction unmatched. Germline CDR1 and CDR2: GTSNPN and SVGIG (reference sequence). CDR3 size: 13 residues. DNA for the CDR3: TGTGCCGGAAACCAGGGGGATCGTTCACCCCTCCACTTT. Its translation is CAGNQGDRSPLHF.

V is TRBV6-6 and J is TRBJ1-3; TRBD1 is a possible D gene (6 bases). The CDR3 runs to 15 residues. The V gene's germline CDR1 is MNHNY and CDR2 SVGAGI (reference sequence). With 2 bases removed from V and 1 base from J, the gap between germline ends came to 9 bases. The CDR3 DNA follows: TGTGCCAGCAGTTACGCAACAGGGTCTGGAAACACCATATATTTT. Translation: CASSYATGSGNTIYF.

The rearrangement links TRBV30 to TRBJ1-3, with no clear D. V lost 7 bases, J lost 4 bases, and 14 bases lay in between. This CDR3 is 13 amino acids long. Per germline, CDR1 GTSNPN and CDR2 SVGIG (reference sequence). The CDR3 loop is CALDPVGGNTIYF. The CDR3 DNA is TGTGCCTTGGACCCAGTGGGCGGAAACACCATATATTTT.

The CDR3, as DNA: TGCAGTGTTTTACTACAGGAAAAACTGTTTTTT. The encoded protein is CSVLLQEKLFF. The V gene is TRBV20-1, the J gene TRBJ1-4; unclear D gene. Germline V gene lookup returns CDR1 DFQATT and CDR2 SNEGSKA (reference sequence). The CDR3 is made up of 11 amino acids. V gave up 7 bases and J gave up 8 bases, with 11 bases separating them.

The chain carries TRBV21-1 and TRBJ1-2. TRBV21-1 has pseudogene status. The CDR3 is made up of 14 amino acids. This chain's CDR3 is CASSKGRPQNGYTF. Written as DNA, the CDR3 is TGTGCCAGCAGCAAAGGGCGACCGCAGAATGGCTACACCTTC.

CDR3 sequence reads: CASSPQNSGANVLTF. As DNA, the CDR3 is TGCGCCAGCAGCCCACAGAACTCTGGGGCCAACGTCCTGACTTTC. J is TRBJ2-6 and V is TRBV5-1; D is ambiguous. Trimming took 4 bases from V and 0 from J, leaving 8 bases between them. CDR1 is SGHRS and CDR2 is YFSETQ in the germline V gene. CDR3 size: 15 residues.

This chain links TRBV9 with TRBJ2-4; D possibly corresponds to TRBD1 (5 bases). CDR1 and CDR2 (germline): SGDLS, YYNGEE. The CDR3 extends over 14 amino acids. The V end was cut by 4 bases, the J end by 7 bases, with 15 bases between. Here the CDR3 DNA reads TGTGCCAGCAGCCCGGACACATTTGGGAACATTCAGTACTTC. Translating gives CASSPDTFGNIQYF.

This clone was found once. The J gene is TRBJ1-2, the V gene TRBV29-1; possible D gene TRBD1, 5 bases. This CDR3 is built from 12 residues. The germline gives CDR1 SQVTM, CDR2 ANQGSEA. The chain's CDR3 is CSDNRGGYGYTF. The CDR3 DNA reads as TGCAGTGACAACCGGGGGGGCTATGGCTACACCTTC.

This clone was seen a single time. The chain links TRBV5-6 to TRBJ2-1; D possibly corresponds to TRBD2 (6 bases). V shed 3 bases and J shed 0 bases, with 13 bases lying between them. This CDR3 comprises 16 residues. Per germline, CDR1 SGHDT and CDR2 YYEEEE. CDR3 in amino acids: CASSSSERSSYNEQFF. CDR3 nucleotide sequence: TGTGCCAGCAGCTCTAGCGAGAGGAGCTCCTACAATGAGCAGTTCTTC.

The chain employs TRBV7-6 and TRBJ2-3, with D possibly matching TRBD1 (6 bases). V dropped 5 bases and J dropped 6 bases, with 18 bases sitting between them. From germline, CDR1 is SGHVS and CDR2 FNYEAQ. The CDR3 covers 15 residues. The CDR3 DNA reads TGTGCCAGCAGCCCGCAGGGACACTCGGCGGATACGCAGTATTTT. Protein: CASSPQGHSADTQYF.

The genes are TRBV19 and TRBJ1-3, with TRBD1 as a possible D gene (5 bases). The CDR3 is made up of 13 amino acids. V lost 8 bases and J 4 bases, leaving 12 bases between the germline ends. Germline V gene data show CDR1 as LNHDA and CDR2 as SQIVND (reference sequence). CDR3 sequence: CASLRDGGNTIYF. The CDR3 nucleotides are TGTGCCAGTCTTCGGGACGGCGGAAACACCATATATTTT.

The gene calls are TRBV6-5 and TRBJ1-2, with TRBD1 as a possible D gene (5 bases). The V and J ends lost 0 bases and 8 bases respectively, with 16 bases between them. There are 15 residues in the CDR3. Germline-derived CDR1 and CDR2 are MNHEY and SVGAGI. The CDR3 nucleotides read TGTGCCAGCAGTTACTCTAGTTTTGGTTGGGGGGGCTACACCTTC. Translation: CASSYSSFGWGGYTF.